The source of this T cell receptor beta chain is a study of blood T cell repertoires in COVID-19 (dated by TCRdb to the early 2020s). Describing the broader study: Collaborator samples came from the United States, Italy and Spain and covered acute and convalescent phases of COVID-19. Sample metadata almost always included a de-identified subject ID, COVID-19 status, age in years and sex. The samples were drawn from the first 160 participants of the ongoing ImmuneRACE study and from 1,254 subjects provided by 6 global collaborators. HLA class I and class II types, where available, came from metadata supplied by the sample provider rather than from assay-based typing. The material from the prospective study consisted of cDNA or gDNA derived from T cells, B-cell-depleted T cells, or PBMCs. The repertoires were made available in a free public database intended to serve as a resource for research on the immune response to SARS-CoV-2. The dataset comprised deeply sampled blood TCRbeta repertoires from subjects exposed to, actively infected with, or recovered from COVID-19.

Regarding this clone: No antigen is known for it. Base qualities are not provided; no much larger clone lies one nucleotide away.

Relative to germline, V is missing 7 bases and J is missing 4 bases, with 13 bases of the junction outside any gene match. According to the germline V gene, CDR1 reads SQVTM and CDR2 reads ANQGSEA. Including cysteine and phenylalanine, the CDR3 has 17 amino acids. Here the CDR3 DNA is all that survives: 51 bases in frame from base 1. The study at large found these results: Clinical and demographic metadata were provided uncurated, with the amount varying by source and participant.

TCRbeta CDR3 regions were amplified from genomic DNA by means of the immunoSEQ Assay, a bias-controlled multiplex PCR. The paper's data handling went like this. The number of nucleated cells in each sample was estimated by amplification of reference gene primers within the assay. To quantify the absolute abundance of each unique TCRbeta CDR3 rearrangement, sequence reads were collapsed and filtered. For each sample, productive Simpson clonality was calculated as the square root of Simpson's diversity index over productive rearrangements. Drawn from immuneACCESS, this table holds only the in-frame rearrangements with V and J called that TCRdb kept. Clones are partly lost; checked studies trace under half to an unresolved V gene and leave the rest unexplained. V, J and clone size were drawn from that table, and D and trimming were deduced from the DNA. In all, the sample holds just under 350,000 clones, and around nine tenths of those were seen once. The ten largest clonotypes hold around 3.5% of the sample.

A second Seattle source provided samples from volunteer blood donors who had recovered from COVID-19. Whole blood was collected in K2EDTA tubes by collaborating institutions according to the institutions' own protocols. For TCRbeta analysis, collaborator samples were shipped as frozen whole blood, as isolated PBMCs, or as DNA extracted from either sample type. Input material: peripheral blood. This receptor chain uses TRBV29-1 and TRBJ2-3, and TRBD2 aligns with 14 junction nucleotides. The sequence was obtained from a woman in her late teens or twenties who had recovered from COVID-19. The nucleotides are TGCAGCGCAGCCGTGAGAAGACTAGCGGGAGGGTCAGATACGCAGTATTTT. The resulting protein is CSAAVRRLAGGSDTQYF.